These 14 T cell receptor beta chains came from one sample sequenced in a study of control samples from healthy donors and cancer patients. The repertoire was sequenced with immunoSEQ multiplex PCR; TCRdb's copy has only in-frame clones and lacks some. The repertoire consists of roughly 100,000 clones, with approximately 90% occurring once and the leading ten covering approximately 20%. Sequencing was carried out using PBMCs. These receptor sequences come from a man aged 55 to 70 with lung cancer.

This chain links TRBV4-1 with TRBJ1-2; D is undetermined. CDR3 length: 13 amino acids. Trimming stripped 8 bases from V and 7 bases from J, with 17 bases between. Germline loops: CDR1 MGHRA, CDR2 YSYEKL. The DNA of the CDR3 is TGCGCCAGCGCCCAGGCTACCTCAGGTGGCTACACCTTC. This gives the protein CASAQATSGGYTF.

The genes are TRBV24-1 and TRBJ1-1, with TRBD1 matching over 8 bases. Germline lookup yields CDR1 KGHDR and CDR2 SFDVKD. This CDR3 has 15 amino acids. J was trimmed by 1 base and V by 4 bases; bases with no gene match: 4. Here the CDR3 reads CATSDPGQGNTEAFF. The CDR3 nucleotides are TGTGCCACCAGTGACCCAGGACAGGGGAACACTGAAGCTTTCTTT.

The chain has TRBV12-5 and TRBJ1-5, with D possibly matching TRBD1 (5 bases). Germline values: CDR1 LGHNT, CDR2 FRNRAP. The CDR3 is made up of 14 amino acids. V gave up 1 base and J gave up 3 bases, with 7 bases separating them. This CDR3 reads CASGLGGPNQPQHF. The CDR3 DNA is TGTGCTAGTGGTTTGGGGGGACCCAATCAGCCCCAGCATTTT.

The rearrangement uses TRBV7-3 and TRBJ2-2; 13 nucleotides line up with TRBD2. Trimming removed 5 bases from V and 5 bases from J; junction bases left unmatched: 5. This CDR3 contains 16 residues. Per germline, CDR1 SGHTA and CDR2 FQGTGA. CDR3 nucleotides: TGTGCCAGCAGCGCACTAGCGGGGGGGCTAACCGGGGAGCTGTTTTTT. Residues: CASSALAGGLTGELFF.

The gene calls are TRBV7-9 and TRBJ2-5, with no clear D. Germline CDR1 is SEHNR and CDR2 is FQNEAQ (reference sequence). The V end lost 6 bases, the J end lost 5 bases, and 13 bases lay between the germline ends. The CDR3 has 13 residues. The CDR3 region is CASSRNTGETQYF. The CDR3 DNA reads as TGTGCCAGCAGTCGAAACACCGGGGAGACCCAGTACTTC.

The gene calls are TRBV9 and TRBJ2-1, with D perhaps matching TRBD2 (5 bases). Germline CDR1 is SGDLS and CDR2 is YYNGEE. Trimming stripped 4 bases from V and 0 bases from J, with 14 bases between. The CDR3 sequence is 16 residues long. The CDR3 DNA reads TGTGCCAGCAGCCTTTCTATGGGGAGCTCCTACAATGAGCAGTTCTTC. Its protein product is CASSLSMGSSYNEQFF.

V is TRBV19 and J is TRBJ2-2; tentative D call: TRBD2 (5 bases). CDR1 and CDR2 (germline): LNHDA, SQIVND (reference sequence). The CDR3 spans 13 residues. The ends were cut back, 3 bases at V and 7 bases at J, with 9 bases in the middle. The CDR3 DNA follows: TGTGCCAGTAGTATCCGAGGGTTCGGGGAGCTGTTTTTT. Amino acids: CASSIRGFGELFF.

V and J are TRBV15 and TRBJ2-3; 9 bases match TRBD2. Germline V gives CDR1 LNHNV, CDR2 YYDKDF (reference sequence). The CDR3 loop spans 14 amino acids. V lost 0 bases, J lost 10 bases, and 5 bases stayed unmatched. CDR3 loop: CATSRDRGGGSQYF. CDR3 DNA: TGTGCCACCAGCAGAGATCGCGGGGGGGGCTCGCAGTATTTT.

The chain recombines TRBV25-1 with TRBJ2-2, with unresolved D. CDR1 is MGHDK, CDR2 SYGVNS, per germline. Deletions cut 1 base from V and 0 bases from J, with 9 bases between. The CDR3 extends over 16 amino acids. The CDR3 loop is CASSEWLTSNTGELFF. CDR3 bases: TGTGCCAGCAGTGAATGGTTGACTTCGAACACCGGGGAGCTGTTTTTT.

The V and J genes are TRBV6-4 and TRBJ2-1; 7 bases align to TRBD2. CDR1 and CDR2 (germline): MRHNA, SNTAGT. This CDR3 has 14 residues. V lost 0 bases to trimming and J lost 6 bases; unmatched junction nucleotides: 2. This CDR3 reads CASSDSSSGNEQFF. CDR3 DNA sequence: TGTGCCAGCAGTGACTCGTCTAGCGGCAATGAGCAGTTCTTC.

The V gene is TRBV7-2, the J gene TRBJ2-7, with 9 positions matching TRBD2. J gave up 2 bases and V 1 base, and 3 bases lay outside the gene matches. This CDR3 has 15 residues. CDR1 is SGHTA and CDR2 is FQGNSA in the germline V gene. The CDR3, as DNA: TGTGCCAGCAGCTTAGAAGCGGGGGGTACCTACGAGCAGTACGTC. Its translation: CASSLEAGGTYEQYV.

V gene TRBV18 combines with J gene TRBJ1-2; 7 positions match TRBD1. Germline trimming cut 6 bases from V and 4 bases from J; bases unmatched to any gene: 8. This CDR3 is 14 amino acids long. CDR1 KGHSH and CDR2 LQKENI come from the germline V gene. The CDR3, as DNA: TGTGCCAGCTCGCGGGACAGCCCCCTCTATGGCTACACCTTC. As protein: CASSRDSPLYGYTF.

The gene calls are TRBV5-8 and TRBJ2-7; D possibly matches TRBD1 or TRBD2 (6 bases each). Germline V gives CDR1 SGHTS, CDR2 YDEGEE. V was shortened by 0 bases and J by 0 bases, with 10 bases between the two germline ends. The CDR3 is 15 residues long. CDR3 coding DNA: TGTGCCAGCAGCTTGGCGGGGGCTAGCTCCTACGAGCAGTACGTC. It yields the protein CASSLAGASSYEQYV.

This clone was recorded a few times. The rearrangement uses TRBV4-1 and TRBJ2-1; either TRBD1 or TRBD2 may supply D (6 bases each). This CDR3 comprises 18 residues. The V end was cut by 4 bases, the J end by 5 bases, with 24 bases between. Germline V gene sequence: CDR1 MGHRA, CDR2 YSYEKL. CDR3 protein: CASSPGLRGTYTHNEQFF. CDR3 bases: TGCGCCAGCAGCCCAGGTTTGCGCGGGACATACACACACAATGAGCAGTTCTTC.